The 26 T cell receptor beta chains given below trace back to one sample, sequenced in a study of cytomegalovirus exposure and HLA in healthy donors. The primer mix had 60 Vbeta and 13 Jbeta primers. This table comes from immunoSEQ multiplex PCR, and its TCRdb copy is limited to in-frame clones, with some not included. The table lists around 99,000 clones, roughly 87% of them singletons, with 2% to 3% in the top ten. The sequenced sample consisted of PBMCs. The receptors originated from a man aged 30 to 45 in good health and CMV-seropositive.

This rearrangement joins TRBV7-3 to TRBJ2-1; maybe TRBD2 (5 bases). Trimming removed 4 bases at V and 1 base at J, with 11 bases between. The CDR3 is made up of 15 amino acids. Per the germline V gene, CDR1 is SGHTA and CDR2 is FQGTGA. CDR3 loop: CASSSDSLSYNEQFF. The CDR3 DNA is TGTGCCAGCAGCTCGGACTCTTTATCCTACAATGAGCAGTTCTTC. The full variable domain, completed using reference TRBV7-3 and TRBJ2-1, is GAGVSQTPSNKVTEKGKYVELRCDPISGHTALYWYRQSLGQGPEFLIYFQGTGAADDSGLPNDRFFAVRPEGSVSTLKIQRTERGDSAVYLCASSSDSLSYNEQFFGPGTRLTVL.

This clone was observed a few times. The chain is built from TRBV6-1 and TRBJ1-2, with a weak D call TRBD1 (6 bases). The CDR3 sequence is 13 residues long. Trimming removed 7 bases at V and 3 bases at J, with 12 bases between. CDR1 is MNHNS and CDR2 is SASEGT in the germline V gene. CDR3 sequence reads: CASTQQGYYGYTF. The CDR3 coding sequence is TGTGCCAGCACCCAACAGGGCTACTATGGCTACACCTTC.

The chain links TRBV6-5 to TRBJ2-2; no clear D gene. Between the trimmed V and J ends, which lost 2 bases and 7 bases, there was a span of 5 bases. Germline CDR1 MNHEY, CDR2 SVGAGI. This CDR3 has 12 amino acids. CDR3 DNA: TGTGCCAGCAGTTACCCCGGCGGGGAGCTGTTTTTT. Protein sequence: CASSYPGGELFF.

The rearrangement joins TRBV10-3 to TRBJ2-7; weak D call: TRBD1 (5 bases). In germline, CDR1 is ENHRY, CDR2 SYGVKD. V shed 3 bases and J shed 1 base, with 19 bases lying between them. This CDR3 is built from 17 residues. The CDR3 DNA sequence: TGTGCCATCAGTGACTCGGACAAGGGCCCCCTATCCTACGAGCAGTACTTC. Translating it yields CAISDSDKGPLSYEQYF.

This clone was picked up one time. At one boundary the junction diverges from the germline segment, which might be a read error. V gene TRBV6-5 combines with J gene TRBJ1-1, with 9 bases lining up with TRBD1. CDR1 MNHEY and CDR2 SVGAGI come from the germline V gene. The CDR3 runs to 15 residues. Here the CDR3 reads CVSSYRRTGATEAFF. CDR3 bases: TGTGTCAGCAGTTACCGGCGGACAGGGGCCACTGAAGCTTTCTTT.

The V gene is TRBV6-4, the J gene TRBJ1-1, with TRBD1 as a possible D gene (5 bases). V was clipped by 0 bases and J by 3 bases, with 11 bases between them. This CDR3 has 15 residues. The germline V gene encodes CDR1 MRHNA and CDR2 SNTAGT. CDR3 residues: CASSDSTGGYTEAFF. DNA for the CDR3: TGTGCCAGCAGTGACTCGACCGGGGGGTACACTGAAGCTTTCTTT.

This clone has only one observation. The rearrangement joins TRBV6-4 to TRBJ2-1, with D tentatively TRBD2 (6 bases). The CDR3 contains 13 residues. Trimming pared 7 bases from V and 7 bases from J, leaving 14 bases between. CDR1 is MRHNA, CDR2 SNTAGT, per germline. CDR3: CASKVAGGNEQFF. The DNA for the CDR3 is TGTGCCAGCAAAGTTGCTGGAGGGAATGAGCAGTTCTTC.

The genes are TRBV9 and TRBJ2-3; 10 nucleotides match TRBD2. J lost 0 bases, V lost 4 bases, and 5 bases had no gene match. The CDR3 is 16 residues long. Germline CDR1 reads SGDLS; CDR2 reads YYNGEE. The CDR3 nucleotides are TGTGCCAGCAGCTTTGGACTAGCGGTTAGCACAGATACGCAGTATTTT. It specifies CASSFGLAVSTDTQYF.

The sample holds a few counts of this clone. The chain is built from TRBV4-1 and TRBJ1-1; 8 bases match TRBD1. CDR1 and CDR2 (germline): MGHRA, YSYEKL. The junction had 9 bases not matched to a gene; V was cut back by 1 base and J by 5 bases. The CDR3 length is 16 residues. The CDR3, as DNA: TGCGCCAGCAGCCAAGCAAGGGGACAGGTGTCAACTGAAGCTTTCTTT. It translates to CASSQARGQVSTEAFF.

This rearrangement joins TRBV11-2 to TRBJ2-7; a weak D match, TRBD2 (5 bases). The CDR3 has 14 residues. Deletions cut 1 base from V and 0 bases from J, with 7 bases between. In germline, CDR1 is SGHAT, CDR2 FQNNGV. CDR3 sequence: CASSLAGISYEQYF. The CDR3 region has the DNA TGTGCCAGCAGCTTAGCCGGGATCTCCTACGAGCAGTACTTC.

The genes are TRBV9 and TRBJ1-3; 8 bases align to TRBD1. Germline CDR1 SGDLS, CDR2 YYNGEE. Trimming removed 6 bases from V and 4 bases from J; junction bases left unmatched: 6. This CDR3 has 14 residues. CDR3 nucleotide sequence: TGTGCCAGCACGGACAGGGTAGGAGGAAACACCATATATTTT. It yields the protein CASTDRVGGNTIYF.

In DNA form, the CDR3 reads TGCAGCGTTGAGCAAGGGGCAGGGGGAGATAACACTGAAGCTTTCTTT. It yields the protein CSVEQGAGGDNTEAFF. The rearrangement joins TRBV29-1 to TRBJ1-1, with TRBD1 matching over 7 bases. The CDR3 has 16 amino acids. V was clipped by 3 bases and J by 2 bases; unmatched bases: 12. Germline V CDR1 and CDR2: SQVTM, ANQGSEA.

The V and J genes are TRBV5-1 and TRBJ1-3, with 8 bases aligning to TRBD1. This CDR3 is built from 16 residues. V was pared by 2 bases and J by 5 bases, with 9 bases of the junction left unmatched. Germline V gives CDR1 SGHRS, CDR2 YFSETQ. CDR3 coding DNA: TGCGCCAGCAGCTTTGCCCCCGGGACAGGCAGAAACACCATATATTTT. This translates into CASSFAPGTGRNTIYF.

The chain links TRBV5-1 to TRBJ1-5, with D hard to call. V was trimmed by 0 bases and J by 7 bases, leaving 5 bases between them. The CDR3 is made up of 12 amino acids. Germline-derived CDR1 and CDR2 are SGHRS and YFSETQ. Here the CDR3 reads CASSLAGQPQHF. CDR3 DNA: TGCGCCAGCAGCTTGGCCGGGCAGCCCCAGCATTTT.

The chain uses TRBV2 and TRBJ2-5; D gene uncertain. Per germline, CDR1 SNHLY and CDR2 FYNNEI. The CDR3 runs to 12 residues. V lost 7 bases and J 2 bases, leaving 8 bases between the germline ends. The CDR3 sequence is CASTSFQETQYF. The CDR3, as DNA: TGTGCCAGCACGAGCTTTCAAGAGACCCAGTACTTC.

This chain connects TRBV13 to TRBJ1-1; D gene unclear. From germline, CDR1 is PRHDT and CDR2 FYEKMQ (reference sequence). V gave up 1 base and J gave up 10 bases, with 16 bases separating them. CDR3 length equals 14 residues. CDR3 nucleotides: TGTGCCAGCAGCTTAGATAGTGGTGGGGAGCGAGCTTTCTTT. The encoded protein is CASSLDSGGERAFF.

The V gene is TRBV30, the J gene TRBJ1-1; TRBD1 aligns across 7 bases. The CDR3 extends over 15 amino acids. V dropped 8 bases and J dropped 3; count of bases not matched to a gene: 15. Germline V gene lookup returns CDR1 GTSNPN and CDR2 SVGIG (reference sequence). This CDR3 is CARSRGGGKDTEAFF. The DNA for the CDR3 is TGTGCCCGAAGCCGAGGGGGCGGTAAGGACACTGAAGCTTTCTTT.

The count of this clone is one. The chain recombines TRBV7-9 with TRBJ2-1; TRBD2 aligns across 11 bases. Trimming removed 4 bases from V and 8 bases from J; junction bases left unmatched: 7. CDR3 length equals 15 residues. Germline lookup yields CDR1 SEHNR and CDR2 FQNEAQ (reference sequence). In DNA, the CDR3 is TGTGCCAGCAGCTCCCCGGGACTAGCGGCTGATGAGCAGTTCTTC. It yields the protein CASSSPGLAADEQFF. The full variable domain, its missing parts supplied by reference TRBV7-9 and TRBJ2-1, is DTGVSQNPRHKITKRGQNVTFRCDPISEHNRLYWYRQTLGQGPEFLTYFQNEAQLEKSRLLSDRFSAERPKGSFSTLEIQRTEQGDSAMYLCASSSPGLAADEQFFGPGTRLTVL.

The chain carries TRBV7-8 and TRBJ2-5; D is unclear. CDR1 and CDR2 from the germline V gene are SGHVS and FQNEAQ. This CDR3 comprises 14 residues. V lost 4 bases to trimming and J lost 2 bases, with 11 bases between them. CDR3 region: CASSSNREQETQYF. CDR3 nucleotides: TGTGCCAGCAGCTCCAACCGCGAACAAGAGACCCAGTACTTC.

The chain uses TRBV6-1 and TRBJ2-7, with 10 bases identical to TRBD1. The CDR3 consists of 14 residues. V lost 5 bases to trimming and J lost 7 bases; unmatched junction nucleotides: 8. The germline V gene encodes CDR1 MNHNS and CDR2 SASEGT. CDR3 protein: CASSFGTGALEQYF. The CDR3, as DNA: TGTGCCAGCAGTTTCGGGACAGGGGCGCTGGAGCAGTACTTC.

The CDR3 here is CASSIEQTTEAFF. DNA for the CDR3: TGTGCCAGTAGTATAGAACAGACCACTGAAGCTTTCTTT. V is TRBV19 and J is TRBJ1-1; D gene ambiguous. This CDR3 is built from 13 residues. V lost 0 bases to trimming and J lost 4 bases, with 6 bases between them. Germline lookup yields CDR1 LNHDA and CDR2 SQIVND (reference sequence).

The rearrangement joins TRBV19 to TRBJ2-3, with 9 bases that match TRBD1. Trimming took 5 bases from V and 3 from J; bases not matched to a gene: 3. The germline CDR1 and CDR2 sequences are LNHDA and SQIVND (reference sequence). The CDR3 covers 14 residues. CDR3 loop: CASSRDRVTDTQYF. The CDR3 DNA sequence: TGTGCCAGTAGTCGGGACAGGGTAACAGATACGCAGTATTTT.

The CDR3 DNA follows: TGTGCCAGCAGCCAGGGACTAGCGGGGGCCATAGGGAAGTTCTTC. Its protein is CASSQGLAGAIGKFF. The V call is TRBV4-2, the J call TRBJ2-1; 14 bases map to TRBD2. V was clipped by 3 bases and J by 14 bases; unmatched bases: 9. From germline, CDR1 is LGHNA and CDR2 YNFKEQ. This CDR3 is built from 15 residues.

The chain joins TRBV5-8 to TRBJ1-4; TRBD1 might be the D (5 bases). Germline V gene data show CDR1 as SGHTS and CDR2 as YDEGEE. Trimming took 4 bases from V and 2 from J, leaving 15 bases between them. The CDR3 runs to 16 residues. The CDR3 spells CASSRFRAGTNEKLFF. CDR3 sequence (DNA): TGTGCCAGCAGCCGCTTCAGGGCAGGGACTAATGAAAAACTGTTTTTT.

This clone was seen more than once but under ten times. The chain links TRBV6-1 to TRBJ2-1, with 12 bases identical to TRBD2. The CDR3 length is 15 residues. The V gene end was trimmed by 6 bases and the J gene end by 9 bases; junction bases not matched to a gene: 9. Germline V gives CDR1 MNHNS, CDR2 SASEGT. The chain's CDR3 is CASSQRLAGDGEQFF. The CDR3 bases are TGTGCCAGCAGCCAAAGACTAGCGGGGGACGGTGAGCAGTTCTTC.

This clone was counted once. J is TRBJ1-1 and V is TRBV11-2; D gene uncertain. The CDR3 has 14 residues. V was cut by 3 bases and J by 2 bases, with 10 bases left in between. The germline V gene encodes CDR1 SGHAT and CDR2 FQNNGV. The CDR3 spells CASSFNPSNTEAFF. As DNA, the CDR3 is TGTGCCAGCAGCTTCAACCCAAGCAACACTGAAGCTTTCTTT.